The T cell receptor (beta chain) described here comes from a study of blood T cell repertoires in COVID-19. CDR3 length equals 15 residues. Germline V gene data show CDR1 as LGHDT and CDR2 as YNNKEL (reference sequence). V was pared by 4 bases and J by 5 bases, with 8 bases of the junction left unmatched. TCRdb's table, derived via immunoSEQ multiplex PCR, lists solely in-frame clones and lacks some. The table has approximately 200,000 clones, under 85% seen once. The TCR comes from a man aged 55-75 years with active or convalescent COVID-19. V and J are TRBV3-1 (or the pseudogene TRBV3-2) and TRBJ2-5; TRBD2 matches 9 bases. What was sequenced was peripheral blood. DNA for the CDR3: TGTGCCAGCAGCCCAAAGGGACTAGCCTTTGAGACCCAGTACTTC. Translating it yields CASSPKGLAFETQYF.